This T cell receptor beta chain was obtained from a study of blood T cell repertoires in COVID-19 (dated by TCRdb to 2019 to 2021). About the study as a whole: Collaborator samples came from the United States, Italy and Spain and covered acute and convalescent phases of COVID-19. The prospective study material was composed of cDNA or gDNA derived from T cells, B-cell-depleted T cells, or PBMCs. Deeply sampled blood TCRbeta repertoires from subjects exposed to, actively infected with, or recovered from COVID-19 were included in the dataset. The repertoires were released in a freely available public database meant as a resource for research on the immune response to SARS-CoV-2. The samples were drawn from two sources: the first 160 participants of the ongoing ImmuneRACE study, and over 1,000 subjects contributed by 6 global collaborators. Nearly every sample came with metadata listing a de-identified subject ID, COVID-19 status, age in years and sex. Where available, HLA class I and class II types were obtained from metadata supplied by the sample provider rather than from assay-based typing.

General findings and caveats noted by the study authors: How much clinical and demographic metadata was included differed by source and by participant, and the metadata was provided uncurated.

TCRbeta CDR3 regions were amplified from genomic DNA using the immunoSEQ Assay, a bias-controlled multiplex PCR. The paper's data handling went like this. Within the assay, amplification of reference gene primers was used to estimate how many nucleated cells each sample contained. To quantify the absolute abundance of each unique TCRbeta CDR3 rearrangement, sequence reads were collapsed and filtered. For each sample, productive Simpson clonality was calculated as the square root of Simpson's diversity index across productive rearrangements. Sourced from immuneACCESS, this table was stored by TCRdb with only in-frame sequences that have V and J called. A share of the clones is absent; for the studies checked, an unresolved V gene accounts for under half, and the remainder has no known explanation. The V and J calls and clone size are taken from that table; D and trimming were inferred from the DNA. The sample data list 200,000 to 250,000 clones, and 80% to 90% of these were observed just once. 1.2% to 1.5% of the sample is held by the ten biggest clonotypes.

From the cysteine up to the phenylalanine, the CDR3 has a length of 15 residues. The CDR3 DNA has 45 bases and is translated from base 1. At the junction V is shortened by 7 bases and J by 6 bases; bases outside the gene matches: 14. CDR1 and CDR2 are read off the germline V gene (reference sequence) as LGHDT and YNNKEL. A second Seattle source provided samples from volunteer blood donors who had recovered from COVID-19. Collaborating institutions collected whole blood in K2EDTA tubes following their own protocols. For TCRbeta analysis, collaborator samples were shipped as frozen whole blood, as isolated PBMCs, or as DNA extracted from either sample type. This clone was observed a few times. It has no known antigen specificity. No qualities accompany the bases; no much larger clone lies one base away.

This TCR came from a woman aged 40 to 55 who had recovered from COVID-19. The sequenced sample was peripheral blood. The chain links TRBV3-1 (or the pseudogene TRBV3-2) with TRBJ2-7; 8 middle bases align to TRBD1. The DNA sequence follows: TGTGCCAGCATTCCCTCCGGGACAGGAAGGCGCGAGCAGTACTTC. Its coded protein is CASIPSGTGRREQYF.